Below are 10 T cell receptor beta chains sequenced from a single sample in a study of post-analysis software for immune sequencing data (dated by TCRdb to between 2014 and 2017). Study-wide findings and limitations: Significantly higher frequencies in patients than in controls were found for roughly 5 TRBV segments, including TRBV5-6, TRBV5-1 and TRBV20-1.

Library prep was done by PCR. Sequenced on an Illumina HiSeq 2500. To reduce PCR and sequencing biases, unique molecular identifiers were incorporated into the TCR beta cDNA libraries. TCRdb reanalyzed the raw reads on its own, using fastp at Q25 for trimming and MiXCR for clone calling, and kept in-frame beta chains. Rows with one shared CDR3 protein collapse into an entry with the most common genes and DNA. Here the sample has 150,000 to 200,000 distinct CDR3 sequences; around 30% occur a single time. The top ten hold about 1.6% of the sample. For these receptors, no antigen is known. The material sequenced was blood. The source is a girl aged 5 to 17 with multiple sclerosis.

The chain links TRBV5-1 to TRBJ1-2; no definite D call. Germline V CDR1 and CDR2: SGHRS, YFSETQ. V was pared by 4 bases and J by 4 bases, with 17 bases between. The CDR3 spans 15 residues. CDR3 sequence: CASSDPQMAGYGYTF. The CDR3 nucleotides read TGCGCCAGCAGCGACCCGCAAATGGCGGGCTATGGCTACACCTTC.

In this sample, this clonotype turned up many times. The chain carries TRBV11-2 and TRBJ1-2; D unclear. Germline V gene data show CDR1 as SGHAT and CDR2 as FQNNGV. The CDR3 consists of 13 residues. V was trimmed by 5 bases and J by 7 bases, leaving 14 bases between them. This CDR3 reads CASSRGMGLGYTF. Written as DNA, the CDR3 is TGTGCCAGCAGCCGCGGGATGGGCCTTGGCTACACCTTC.

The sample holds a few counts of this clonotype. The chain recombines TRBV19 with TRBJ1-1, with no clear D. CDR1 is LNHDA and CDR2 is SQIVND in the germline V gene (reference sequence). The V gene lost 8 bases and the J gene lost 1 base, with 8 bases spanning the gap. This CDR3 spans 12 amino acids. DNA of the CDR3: TGTGCCAGTGGCTTCGCGAACACTGAAGCTTTCTTT. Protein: CASGFANTEAFF.

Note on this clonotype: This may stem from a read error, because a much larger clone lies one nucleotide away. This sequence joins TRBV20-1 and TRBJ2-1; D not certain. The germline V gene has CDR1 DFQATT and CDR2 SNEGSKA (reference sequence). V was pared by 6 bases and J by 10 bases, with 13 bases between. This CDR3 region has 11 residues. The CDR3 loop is CSAAQRAEQFF. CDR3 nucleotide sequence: TGCAGTGCCGCACAGCGTGCCGAGCAGTTCTTC.

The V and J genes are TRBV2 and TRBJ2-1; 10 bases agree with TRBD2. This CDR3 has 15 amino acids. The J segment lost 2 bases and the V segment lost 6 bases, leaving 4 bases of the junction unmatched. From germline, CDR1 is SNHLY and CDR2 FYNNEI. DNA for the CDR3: TGTGCCAGCAGGGGAGCGGGAGGGCCCTACAATGAGCAGTTCTTC. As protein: CASRGAGGPYNEQFF.

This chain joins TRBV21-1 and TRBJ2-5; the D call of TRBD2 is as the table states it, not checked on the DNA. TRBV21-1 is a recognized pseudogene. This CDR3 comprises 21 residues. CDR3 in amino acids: CASSKVRPVVAGVRYQETQYF. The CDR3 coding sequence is TGTGCCAGCAGCAAAGTTCGCCCAGTGGTAGCGGGGGTTAGGTACCAAGAGACCCAGTACTTC.

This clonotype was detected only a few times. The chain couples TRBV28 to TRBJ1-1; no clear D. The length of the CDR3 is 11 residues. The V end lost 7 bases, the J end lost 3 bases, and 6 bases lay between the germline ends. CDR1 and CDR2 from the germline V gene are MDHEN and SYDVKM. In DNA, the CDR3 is TGTGCCAGCATATTCGACACTGAAGCTTTCTTT. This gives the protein CASIFDTEAFF. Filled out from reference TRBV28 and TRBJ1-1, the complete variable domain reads DVKVTQSSRYLVKRTGEKVFLECVQDMDHENMFWYRQDPGLGLRLIYFSYDVKMKEKGDIPEGYSVSREKKERFSLILESASTNQTSMYLCASIFDTEAFFGQGTRLTVV.

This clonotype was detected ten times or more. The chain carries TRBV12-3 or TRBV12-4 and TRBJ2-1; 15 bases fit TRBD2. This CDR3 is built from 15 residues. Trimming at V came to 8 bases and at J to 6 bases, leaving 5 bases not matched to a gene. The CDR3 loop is CASGLGLAGGNEQFF. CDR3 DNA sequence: TGTGCCAGCGGGCTGGGACTAGCGGGAGGCAATGAGCAGTTCTTC.

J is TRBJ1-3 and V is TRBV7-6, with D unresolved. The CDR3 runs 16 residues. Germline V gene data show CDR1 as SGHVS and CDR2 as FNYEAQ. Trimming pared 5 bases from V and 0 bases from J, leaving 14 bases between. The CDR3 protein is CASSAQGYSSGNTIYF. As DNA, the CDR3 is TGTGCCAGCAGCGCCCAAGGGTACAGCTCTGGAAACACCATATATTTT.

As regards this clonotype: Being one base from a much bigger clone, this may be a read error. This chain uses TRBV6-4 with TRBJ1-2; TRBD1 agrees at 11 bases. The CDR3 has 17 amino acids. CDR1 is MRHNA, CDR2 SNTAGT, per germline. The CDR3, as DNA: TGTGCCAGCATGCCGGGACAGGGGGTTTTAAGTGGCTATGGCCACACCTTC. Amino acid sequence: CASMPGQGVLSGYGHTF.